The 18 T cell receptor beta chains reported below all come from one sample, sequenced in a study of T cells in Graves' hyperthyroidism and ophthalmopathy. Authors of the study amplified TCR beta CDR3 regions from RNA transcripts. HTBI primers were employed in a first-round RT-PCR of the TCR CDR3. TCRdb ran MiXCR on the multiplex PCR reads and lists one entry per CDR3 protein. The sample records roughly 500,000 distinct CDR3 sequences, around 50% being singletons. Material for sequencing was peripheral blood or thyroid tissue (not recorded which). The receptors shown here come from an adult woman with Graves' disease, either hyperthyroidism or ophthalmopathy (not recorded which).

DNA of the CDR3: TGTGCCAGCAGCTTAGATCGTCTTGTACAGATGGAGACCCAGTACTTC. Protein sequence: CASSLDRLVQMETQYF. The chain is built from TRBV7-2 and TRBJ2-5, with D unclear. Deletions cut 1 base from V and 5 bases from J, with 17 bases between. The CDR3 contains 16 residues. The germline gives CDR1 SGHTA, CDR2 FQGNSA.

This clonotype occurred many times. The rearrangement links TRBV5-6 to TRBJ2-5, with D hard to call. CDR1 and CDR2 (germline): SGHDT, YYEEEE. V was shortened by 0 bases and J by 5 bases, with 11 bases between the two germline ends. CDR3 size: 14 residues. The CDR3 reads CASSLGQVGETQYF. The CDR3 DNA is TGTGCCAGCAGCTTGGGGCAGGTGGGGGAGACCCAGTACTTC.

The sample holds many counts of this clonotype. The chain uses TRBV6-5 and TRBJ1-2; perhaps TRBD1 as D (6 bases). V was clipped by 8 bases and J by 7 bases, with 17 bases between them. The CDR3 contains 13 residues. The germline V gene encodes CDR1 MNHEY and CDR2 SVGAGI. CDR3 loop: CASAEQGRSGYTF. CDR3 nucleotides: TGTGCCAGCGCCGAACAGGGACGATCTGGCTACACCTTC.

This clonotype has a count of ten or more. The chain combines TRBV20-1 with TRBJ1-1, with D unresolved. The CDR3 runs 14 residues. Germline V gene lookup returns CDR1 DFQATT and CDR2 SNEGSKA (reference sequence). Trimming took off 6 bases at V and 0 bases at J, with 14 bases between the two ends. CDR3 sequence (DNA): TGCAGTGCCAGTCAAGCAGGTTTGAACACTGAAGCTTTCTTT. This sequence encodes CSASQAGLNTEAFF.

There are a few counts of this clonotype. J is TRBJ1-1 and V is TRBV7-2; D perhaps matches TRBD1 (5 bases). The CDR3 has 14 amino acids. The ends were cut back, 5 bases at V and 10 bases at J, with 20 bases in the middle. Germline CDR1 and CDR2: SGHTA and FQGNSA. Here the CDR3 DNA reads TGTGCCAGCAGCAAGGGGACGAATGATGGGAGAGCTTTCTTT. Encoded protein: CASSKGTNDGRAFF.

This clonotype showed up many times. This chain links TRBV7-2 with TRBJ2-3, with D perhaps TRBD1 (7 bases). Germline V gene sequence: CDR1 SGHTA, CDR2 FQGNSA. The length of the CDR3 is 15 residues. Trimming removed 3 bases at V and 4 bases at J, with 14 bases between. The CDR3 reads CASSFGGQLSDTQYF. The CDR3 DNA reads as TGTGCCAGCAGCTTCGGGGGACAGCTTTCAGATACGCAGTATTTT. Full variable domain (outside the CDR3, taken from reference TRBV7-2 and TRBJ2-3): GAGVSQSPSNKVTEKGKDVELRCDPISGHTALYWYRQSLGQGLEFLIYFQGNSAPDKSGLPSDRFSAERTGGSVSTLTIQRTQQEDSAVYLCASSFGGQLSDTQYFGPGTRLTVL.

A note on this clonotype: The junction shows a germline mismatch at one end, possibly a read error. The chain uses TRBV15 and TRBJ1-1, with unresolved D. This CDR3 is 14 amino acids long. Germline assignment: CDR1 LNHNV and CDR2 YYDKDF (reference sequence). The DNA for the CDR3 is TGTGCCATCAGCAGAGGAGAGCGTCGGGCTGAAGCTTTCTTT. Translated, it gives CAISRGERRAEAFF.

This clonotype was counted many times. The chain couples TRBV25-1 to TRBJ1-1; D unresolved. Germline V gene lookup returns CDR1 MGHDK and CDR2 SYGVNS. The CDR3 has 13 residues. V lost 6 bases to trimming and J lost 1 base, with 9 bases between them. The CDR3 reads CASRSISNTEAFF. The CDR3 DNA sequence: TGTGCCAGCAGGAGCATTTCGAACACTGAAGCTTTCTTT.

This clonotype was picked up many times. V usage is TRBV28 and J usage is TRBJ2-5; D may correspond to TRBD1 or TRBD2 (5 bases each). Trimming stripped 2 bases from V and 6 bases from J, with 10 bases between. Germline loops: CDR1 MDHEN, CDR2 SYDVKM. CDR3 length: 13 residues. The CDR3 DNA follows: TGTGCCAGCAGTTTAGGCCAGGGACAGACCCAGTACTTC. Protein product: CASSLGQGQTQYF.

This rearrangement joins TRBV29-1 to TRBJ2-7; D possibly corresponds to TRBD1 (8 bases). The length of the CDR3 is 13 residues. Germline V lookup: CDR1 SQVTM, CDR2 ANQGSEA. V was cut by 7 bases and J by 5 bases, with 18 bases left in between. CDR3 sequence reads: CSASGQGAHEQYF. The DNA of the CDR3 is TGCAGCGCTAGCGGACAGGGTGCCCACGAGCAGTACTTC.

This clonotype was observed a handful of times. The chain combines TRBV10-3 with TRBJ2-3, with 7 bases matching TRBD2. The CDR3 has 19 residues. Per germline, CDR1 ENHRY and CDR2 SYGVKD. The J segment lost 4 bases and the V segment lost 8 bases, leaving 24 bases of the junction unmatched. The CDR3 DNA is TGTGCCATCCACAAGGGAGGGAGTAGCGGACGACGAGGGGCAGATACGCAGTATTTT. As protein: CAIHKGGSSGRRGADTQYF.

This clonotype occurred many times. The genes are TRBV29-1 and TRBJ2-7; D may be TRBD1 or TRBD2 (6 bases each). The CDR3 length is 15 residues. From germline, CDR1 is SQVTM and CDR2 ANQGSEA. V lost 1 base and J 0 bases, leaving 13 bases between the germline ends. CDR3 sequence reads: CSVEGGGGSSYEQYF. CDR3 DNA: TGCAGCGTTGAAGGTGGAGGGGGTAGCTCCTACGAGCAGTACTTC.

CDR3 DNA: TGTGCCAGCAGCTCGGGACAGCCCTACACCTTC. This encodes CASSSGQPYTF. The V call is TRBV7-3, the J call TRBJ1-2, with 7 bases fitting TRBD1. CDR3 length: 11 amino acids. V lost 4 bases to trimming and J lost 10 bases; unmatched junction nucleotides: 3. The V gene's germline CDR1 is SGHTA and CDR2 FQGTGA.

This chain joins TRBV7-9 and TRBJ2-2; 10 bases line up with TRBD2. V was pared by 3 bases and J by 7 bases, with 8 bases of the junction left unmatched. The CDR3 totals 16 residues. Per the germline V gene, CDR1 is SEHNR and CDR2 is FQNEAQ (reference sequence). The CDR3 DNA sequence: TGTGCCAGCAGCTTGGATAGCGGGAGGAGAGGCGGGGAGCTGTTTTTT. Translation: CASSLDSGRRGGELFF.

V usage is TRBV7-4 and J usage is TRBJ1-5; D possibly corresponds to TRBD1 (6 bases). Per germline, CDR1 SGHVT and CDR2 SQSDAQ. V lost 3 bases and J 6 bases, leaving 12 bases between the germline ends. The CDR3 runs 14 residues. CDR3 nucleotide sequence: TGTGCCAGCAGCTTGAGCGGGGGGCCTCAGCCCCAGCATTTT. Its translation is CASSLSGGPQPQHF.

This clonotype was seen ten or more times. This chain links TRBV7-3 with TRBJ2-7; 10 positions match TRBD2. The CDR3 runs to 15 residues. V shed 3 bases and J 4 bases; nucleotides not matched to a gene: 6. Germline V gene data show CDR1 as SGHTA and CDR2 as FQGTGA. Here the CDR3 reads CASSLRLAGEYEQYF. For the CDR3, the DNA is TGTGCCAGCAGCTTGAGGCTAGCGGGAGAATACGAGCAGTACTTC.

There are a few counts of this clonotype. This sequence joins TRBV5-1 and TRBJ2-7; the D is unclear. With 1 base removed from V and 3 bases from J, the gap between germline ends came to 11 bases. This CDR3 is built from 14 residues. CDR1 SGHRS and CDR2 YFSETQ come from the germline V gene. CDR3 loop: CASSLSLRNYEQYF. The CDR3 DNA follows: TGCGCCAGCAGCTTGTCGTTGCGGAACTACGAGCAGTACTTC.

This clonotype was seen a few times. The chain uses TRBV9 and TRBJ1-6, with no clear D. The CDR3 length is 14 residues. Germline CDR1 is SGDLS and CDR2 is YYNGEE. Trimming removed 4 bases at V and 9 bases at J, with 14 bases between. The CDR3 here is CASSPQERFSPLHF. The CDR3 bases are TGTGCCAGCAGCCCTCAGGAGAGGTTTTCACCCCTCCACTTT.